Below, 17 T cell receptor beta chains from the same sample are listed, as sequenced in a study of Graves' ophthalmopathy and Graves' hyperthyroidism. RNA served as the template for amplifying TCR beta CDR3 regions. A first-round RT-PCR used HTBI primers, followed by a second-round multiplex PCR. TCRdb reanalysed the multiplex PCR reads using MiXCR and keeps one entry per CDR3 protein. This sample carries about 640,000 distinct CDR3 sequences, about two fifths of them seen once, and the ten largest clones take under 3.5%. The specimen sequenced was peripheral blood. The receptors shown here come from an adult man with Graves' ophthalmopathy.

This clonotype has ten or more counts. The rearrangement uses TRBV6-1 and TRBJ1-1, with D perhaps TRBD1 (5 bases). Trimming removed 7 bases at V and 3 bases at J, with 6 bases between. This CDR3 region has 11 residues. CDR1 and CDR2 from the germline V gene are MNHNS and SASEGT. The CDR3 here is CASKGDTEAFF. Written as DNA, the CDR3 is TGTGCCAGCAAAGGGGACACTGAAGCTTTCTTT.

This clonotype was counted at least ten times. V gene TRBV19 combines with J gene TRBJ2-7; a possible D gene is TRBD2 (6 bases). Germline CDR1 LNHDA, CDR2 SQIVND (reference sequence). CDR3 size: 13 residues. Trimming took 1 base from V and 8 from J, leaving 12 bases between them. CDR3 DNA: TGTGCCAGTAGTATAGGGGACGGCGGGAAGCAGTACTTC. It is translated as CASSIGDGGKQYF.

The chain employs TRBV10-3 and TRBJ1-6, with TRBD1 identical over 7 bases. The J segment lost 10 bases and the V segment lost 6 bases, leaving 6 bases of the junction unmatched. Germline CDR1 reads ENHRY; CDR2 reads SYGVKD. The CDR3 loop spans 13 amino acids. CDR3 DNA: TGTGCCATCAGGACAGGGCAACCGTCACCCCTCCACTTT. Encoded protein: CAIRTGQPSPLHF.

This chain connects TRBV11-1 to TRBJ1-2; 9 positions match TRBD1. The CDR3 totals 14 residues. V lost 5 bases, J lost 8 bases, and 9 bases stayed unmatched. Germline V gene lookup returns CDR1 SGHAT and CDR2 FQDESV (reference sequence). The CDR3 loop reads CASSRTQGAPGYTF. The CDR3 DNA sequence: TGTGCCAGCAGCCGAACACAGGGGGCGCCCGGCTACACCTTC.

Ten or more counts support this clonotype. The chain has TRBV9 and TRBJ1-1; D remains unclear. Germline CDR1 and CDR2: SGDLS and YYNGEE. Trimming removed 4 bases at V and 6 bases at J, with 10 bases between. The CDR3 contains 12 residues. CDR3 bases: TGTGCCAGCAGCCCTCACAACGCTGAAGCTTTCTTT. Protein sequence: CASSPHNAEAFF. The whole variable domain, remainder taken from reference TRBV9 and TRBJ1-1, is DSGVTQTPKHLITATGQRVTLRCSPRSGDLSVYWYQQSLDQGLQFLIQYYNGEERAKGNILERFSAQQFPDLHSELNLSSLELGDSALYFCASSPHNAEAFFGQGTRLTVV.

The gene calls are TRBV10-3 and TRBJ1-5, with D tentatively TRBD1 (5 bases). V was clipped by 3 bases and J by 4 bases, with 13 bases between them. CDR1 and CDR2 (germline): ENHRY, SYGVKD. CDR3 length: 15 residues. CDR3 nucleotide sequence: TGTGCCATCAGTGATACCCAGGGCGGAAATCAGCCCCAGCATTTT. It codes for CAISDTQGGNQPQHF.

This clonotype was recorded many times. CDR3 DNA: TGTGCCAGCACCGGACAGGGGGCGGGCGGGGAGCTGTTTTTT. It codes for CASTGQGAGGELFF. This chain uses TRBV2 with TRBJ2-2, with 11 nucleotides matching TRBD1. V shed 7 bases, J shed 7 bases, and the junction held 5 bases outside the gene matches. This CDR3 is 14 amino acids long. Germline V gene lookup returns CDR1 SNHLY and CDR2 FYNNEI.

This clonotype was counted ten times or more. The chain employs TRBV9 and TRBJ1-2, with D tentatively TRBD1 (6 bases). The V end lost 3 bases, the J end lost 3 bases, and 24 bases lay between the germline ends. Germline CDR1 SGDLS, CDR2 YYNGEE. This CDR3 region has 18 residues. The CDR3 reads CASSGLRPTGRGDYGYTF. DNA of the CDR3: TGTGCCAGCAGCGGACTTAGGCCTACAGGGCGCGGGGACTATGGCTACACCTTC.

This clonotype was seen at least ten times. V gene TRBV9 combines with J gene TRBJ1-4; TRBD1 matches 10 bases. Germline V lookup: CDR1 SGDLS, CDR2 YYNGEE. The CDR3 extends over 15 amino acids. V shed 1 base and J 6 bases; nucleotides not matched to a gene: 3. The CDR3: CASSVQGQGDEKLFF. As DNA, the CDR3 is TGTGCCAGCAGCGTACAAGGACAGGGGGATGAAAAACTGTTTTTT. Filled out from reference TRBV9 and TRBJ1-4, the complete variable domain reads DSGVTQTPKHLITATGQRVTLRCSPRSGDLSVYWYQQSLDQGLQFLIQYYNGEERAKGNILERFSAQQFPDLHSELNLSSLELGDSALYFCASSVQGQGDEKLFFGSGTQLSVL.

The J gene is TRBJ1-2, the V gene TRBV3-1; D is undetermined. V was trimmed by 8 bases and J by 0 bases, leaving 10 bases between them. Germline-derived CDR1 and CDR2 are LGHDT and YNNKEL (reference sequence). The CDR3 spans 13 residues. CDR3 sequence (DNA): TGTGCCAGCTTGGAACACCCTAACTATGGCTACACCTTC. It translates to CASLEHPNYGYTF.

This clonotype has a count of ten or more. The chain uses TRBV9 and TRBJ2-7; TRBD2 aligns across 7 bases. CDR1 is SGDLS and CDR2 is YYNGEE in the germline V gene. The CDR3 contains 15 residues. The V segment lost 6 bases and the J segment 5 bases; nucleotides outside the gene matches: 14. CDR3 coding DNA: TGTGCCAGCACCCCGGAGGGGCGGGGGATCGACGAGCAGTACTTC. This gives the protein CASTPEGRGIDEQYF.

There are a few counts of this clonotype. The chain combines TRBV7-2 with TRBJ2-2; D gene unclear. Germline CDR1 is SGHTA and CDR2 is FQGNSA. CDR3 length: 15 residues. Trimming removed 3 bases from V and 1 base from J, with 9 bases in between. The chain's CDR3 is CASSFSGVNTGELFF. In nucleotides, the CDR3 is TGTGCCAGCAGCTTTAGTGGGGTGAACACCGGGGAGCTGTTTTTT.

This clonotype has just a few counts. At one boundary the junction diverges from the germline segment, which might be a read error. The chain's CDR3 is CAITGPGNTIYF. The CDR3 DNA is TGTGCCATCACAGGGCCTGGAAACACCATATATTTT. This chain uses TRBV10-2 with TRBJ1-3, with D tentatively TRBD1 (6 bases). This CDR3 contains 12 residues. The germline V gene encodes CDR1 WSHSY and CDR2 SAAADI.

Many counts were recorded for this clonotype. The rearrangement joins TRBV4-2 to TRBJ2-7; TRBD1 is a possible D gene (5 bases). The length of the CDR3 is 15 residues. In germline, CDR1 is LGHNA, CDR2 YNFKEQ. V gave up 0 bases and J gave up 3 bases, with 12 bases separating them. In nucleotides, the CDR3 is TGTGCCAGCAGCCAAGACGAGACAGTAGGCTACGAGCAGTACTTC. This encodes CASSQDETVGYEQYF.

The V gene is TRBV20-1, the J gene TRBJ1-2; 8 nucleotides agree with TRBD1. J lost 6 bases, V lost 2 bases, and 11 bases had no gene match. Germline V gene data show CDR1 as DFQATT and CDR2 as SNEGSKA (reference sequence). The CDR3 extends over 15 amino acids. CDR3 amino acids: CSARMLGQVRHGYTF. CDR3 nucleotides: TGCAGTGCTAGAATGCTGGGACAGGTTCGGCATGGCTACACCTTC.

This rearrangement joins TRBV19 to TRBJ1-6, with D tentatively TRBD1 (6 bases). The CDR3 loop spans 12 amino acids. Germline loops: CDR1 LNHDA, CDR2 SQIVND (reference sequence). Trimming shortened V by 2 bases and J by 13 bases, and 9 bases separated the two germline ends. The DNA for the CDR3 is TGTGCCAGTAGTATAAGAACAGGGCCCCTCCACTTT. Protein: CASSIRTGPLHF.

This sequence joins TRBV4-3 and TRBJ2-7, with TRBD1 identical over 8 bases. This CDR3 is built from 14 residues. V shed 2 bases, J shed 5 bases, and the junction held 5 bases outside the gene matches. CDR1 and CDR2 from the germline V gene are LGHNA and YSLEER. The CDR3 DNA is TGCGCCAGCAGCCAACAGGGGGCGCGGAACGAGCAGTACTTC. Translating gives CASSQQGARNEQYF.